This T cell receptor beta chain was captured by sequencing in a study of CD8 T cells in Susac syndrome. Patients with Susac syndrome met the recently defined diagnostic criteria for definite or probable disease. Random hexamers served to reverse transcribe roughly 0.45 to 1 ug RNA. Across 54 Vbeta and 13 Jbeta, TCR beta CDR3 was amplified with immunoSEQ multiplex PCR. TCRdb re-called the immunoSEQ multiplex PCR reads through MiXCR, storing one row per CDR3 protein. The table lists roughly 80,000 distinct CDR3 sequences, 85% to 95% of them singletons, with around 0.48% in the top ten. The CDR3 consists of 16 residues. In germline, CDR1 is SGHRS, CDR2 YFSETQ. Trimming shortened V by 4 bases and J by 5 bases, and 21 bases separated the two germline ends. The sample holds one count of this clonotype.

The sample consisted of CD4+ T cells from PBMCs. The chain links TRBV5-1 to TRBJ2-5; D could derive from TRBD1 or TRBD2 (6 bases each). This clonotype originated in a human donor with Susac syndrome. This chain's CDR3 is CASSVRGRGSEETQYF. The CDR3 DNA reads TGCGCCAGCAGCGTCCGGGGGCGGGGTTCGGAGGAGACCCAGTACTTC.